These T cell receptor beta chains were read from a single sample in a study of OX40 agonist ivuxolimab in advanced cancers. Only in-frame clones appear in the TCRdb table, and some are missing; sequencing was by immunoSEQ multiplex PCR. In the table there are 75,000 to 100,000 clones, roughly 90% of which are singletons. The input for sequencing was CD4+ or CD8+ T cells sorted from blood, taken in a trial of the OX40 agonist ivuxolimab. These receptors all come from an adult with an advanced solid tumor such as melanoma, head and neck, liver or kidney cancer. CDR3s include the opening cysteine and the closing phenylalanine or tryptophan. A D gene is named only where the DNA matches it firmly. The listing skips clone size in some rows; elsewhere it reads once, few, many or a size class.

TGTGCCAGTAGACGGGGGGGAACTAACTCCTACGAGCAGTACTTC	CASRRGGTNSYEQYF	TRBJ2-7	NA	TRBD2	TRBV19
TGTGCCAGCGTTTTTAGTGTGGGGGGTGAACAGCCCCAGCATTTT	CASVFSVGGEQPQHF	TRBJ1-5	NA	NA	TRBV6-1
TGTGCCAGCAGCTCCCGGTCTGGGGAGCAGTACTTC	CASSSRSGEQYF	TRBJ2-7	NA	NA	TRBV28
TGTGCCAGCAGTGTTCTTGCGGGATTTGCCAATGAGCAGTTCTTC	CASSVLAGFANEQFF	TRBJ2-1	NA	NA	TRBV2
TGTGCCAGCTCCAGAACCGGGACTAGCGGGAGTAAGACGCAGTATTTT	CASSRTGTSGSKTQYF	TRBJ2-3	NA	TRBD2	TRBV27
TGTGCCAGCAGGACTAGCGGGAGGACCTACGAGCAGTACTTC	CASRTSGRTYEQYF	TRBJ2-7	NA	TRBD2	TRBV7-2
TGTGCCAGCAGAAGCCCGACAGTGAATGGCTACACCTTC	CASRSPTVNGYTF	TRBJ1-2	NA	NA	TRBV6-1
TGTGCCAGCAGCTCGGGCGCGAAGGAGCAGTACTTC	CASSSGAKEQYF	TRBJ2-7	NA	NA	TRBV7-2
TGTGCCAGCAGCTTACAGGGGGCGTCGGGAAACACCATATATTTT	CASSLQGASGNTIYF	TRBJ1-3	NA	TRBD1	TRBV7-9
TGTGCCAGCAGCCCAGGCGGGGCGCCGAAGCCCCAGCATTTT	CASSPGGAPKPQHF	TRBJ1-5	NA	NA	TRBV7-8
TGTGCCAGCAGCTTAGCAGGCACTAGCGGGAAGAACTACAATGAGCAGTTCTTC	CASSLAGTSGKNYNEQFF	TRBJ2-1	NA	TRBD2	TRBV7-2
TGTGCCATCGGAGCGGGGAAAAGCACAGATACGCAGTATTTT	CAIGAGKSTDTQYF	TRBJ2-3	few	TRBD2	TRBV10-3
TGCGCCAGCAGCCTCGGGACAGGGATTTACAATGAGCAGTTCTTC	CASSLGTGIYNEQFF	TRBJ2-1	few	TRBD1	TRBV5-1
TGTGCCAGCAGCCCCAGGCCCATATGGGATACGCAGTATTTT	CASSPRPIWDTQYF	TRBJ2-3	NA	NA	TRBV7-2
TGTGCCAGCAGTTTATACGGGGGGAACACCGGGGAGCTGTTTTTT	CASSLYGGNTGELFF	TRBJ2-2	NA	NA	TRBV27
TGTGCCAGCAGTTTTGGGGCTAGCGGGAGCGATGAGCAGTTCTTC	CASSFGASGSDEQFF	TRBJ2-1	NA	TRBD2	TRBV7-9
TGCAGTGCCCCTAGCTGGAATGAGCAGTTCTTC	CSAPSWNEQFF	TRBJ2-1	once	NA	TRBV20-1
TGTGCCAGCAGTTCGGCAGTATCCACCGGGGAGCTGTTTTTT	CASSSAVSTGELFF	TRBJ2-2	once	NA	TRBV6-6
TGTGCCAGCAGCTTCCCAGCGGGAGTCCACACAGATACGCAGTATTTT	CASSFPAGVHTDTQYF	TRBJ2-3	NA	TRBD2	TRBV7-9
TGTGCCAGCAGTCGCCTACAGGGTCTGGATGGCTACACCTTC	CASSRLQGLDGYTF	TRBJ1-2	NA	NA	TRBV6-5
TGTGCCAGCAGCAGCGGGACAGGGGGCAGAGATACGCAGTATTTT	CASSSGTGGRDTQYF	TRBJ2-3	NA	TRBD1	TRBV5-8
TGTGCCAGCAGTGAAATACTTGGACAGGGCGGTGAAAAACTGTTTTTT	CASSEILGQGGEKLFF	TRBJ1-4	once	TRBD1	TRBV6-1
TGTGCCAGCAGTAGAAGGACAGGGCCGAACACTGAAGCTTTCTTT	CASSRRTGPNTEAFF	TRBJ1-1	NA	TRBD1	TRBV2
TGTGCCAGCTCACTATACCCTAGCGGGCCAGCCTCCTACAATGAGCAGTTCTTC	CASSLYPSGPASYNEQFF	TRBJ2-1	NA	TRBD2	TRBV18
TGCAGCGTTGATGCAGGCAGTCGCACAGATACGCAGTATTTT	CSVDAGSRTDTQYF	TRBJ2-3	NA	NA	TRBV29-1
TGTGCCAGCAGCTTGGCGTTACCCGCCCAAGAGACCCAGTACTTC	CASSLALPAQETQYF	TRBJ2-5	NA	NA	TRBV5-4
TGTGCCAGCAGTAAAACTAGCGGGAGGTCCCACGAGCAGTACTTC	CASSKTSGRSHEQYF	TRBJ2-7	NA	TRBD2	TRBV28
TGTGCCAGCAGCTTGGCCGGACAGCAAGAGACCCAGTACTTC	CASSLAGQQETQYF	TRBJ2-5	NA	NA	TRBV5-4
TGTGCCAGCAGCTTACTGGACTGGAGGACGCAGTATTTT	CASSLLDWRTQYF	TRBJ2-3	NA	NA	TRBV11-2
TGTGCCAGCAGTGAAAGCGGGCCCCTATCCGGGCAGTACTTC	CASSESGPLSGQYF	TRBJ2-7	NA	NA	TRBV6-1
TGTGCCAGCAGCCCCGCCGGGACAGGGAACTATGGCTACACCTTC	CASSPAGTGNYGYTF	TRBJ1-2	NA	TRBD1	TRBV7-9
TGTGCCAGCAGTGAAGGAGGTGCTGGGGCCAACGTCCTGACTTTC	CASSEGGAGANVLTF	TRBJ2-6	NA	NA	TRBV6-1
TGTGCCAGCAGCTTAGAACTAGCGGGAGGTGGTGAGCAGTTCTTC	CASSLELAGGGEQFF	TRBJ2-1	NA	TRBD2	TRBV7-6
TGTGCCAGCAGCTTTCCCCGACTAGCGGCCTCCTACGAGCAGTACTTC	CASSFPRLAASYEQYF	TRBJ2-7	NA	TRBD2	TRBV7-2
TGTGCCAGCAGCTTCTACAGGGCAGGGACTAATGAAAAACTGTTTTTT	CASSFYRAGTNEKLFF	TRBJ1-4	NA	NA	TRBV11-2
TGTGCCAGCAGAGAAGGGCGGGGGGCCTACGAGCAGTACTTC	CASREGRGAYEQYF	TRBJ2-7	few	TRBD2	TRBV6-1
TGTGCCAGCTCACCACCCGCCCAAGCCTACGAGCAGTACTTC	CASSPPAQAYEQYF	TRBJ2-7	NA	NA	TRBV18
TGTGCCAGCAGTCCGGGACAGGTGAGCAATCAGCCCCAGCATTTT	CASSPGQVSNQPQHF	TRBJ1-5	NA	TRBD1	TRBV6-5
TGCGCCAGCAGCCAAGATCTGGGAGATTCGCGGCAAGAGACCCAGTACTTC	CASSQDLGDSRQETQYF	TRBJ2-5	NA	NA	TRBV4-3
TGTGCCAGCAGTGGGACAGGCTACGAGCAGTACTTC	CASSGTGYEQYF	TRBJ2-7	NA	TRBD1	TRBV6-5
TGTGCCAGCAGTCCCAGGGGGGCGGGAGGGCTGAATGAGCAGTTCTTC	CASSPRGAGGLNEQFF	TRBJ2-1	once	TRBD2	TRBV11-3